This TCR beta chain was documented in a study of Graves' ophthalmopathy and Graves' hyperthyroidism. Participants with hyperthyroidism, aged 18 to 65, were newly diagnosed with under 2 months' duration. Pregnancy or lactation, uncontrolled infections and other autoimmune diseases were grounds for excluding patients. Patients were diagnosed from clinical symptoms, serum thyroxine, TRAb, thyroid ultrasound and orbital computed tomography. In the case of this clonotype: Possible read error: a much larger clone is one base away.

CDR1 and CDR2 from the germline V gene are SQVTM and ANQGSEA. The CDR3 length is 14 residues. Amplified TCR beta CDR3 regions were obtained using RNA transcripts as template. First-round RT-PCR relied on HTBI primers, and a second-round multiplex PCR came next. TCRdb reprocessed the multiplex PCR reads with MiXCR, giving one entry per CDR3 protein. This repertoire shows a few hundred thousand distinct CDR3 sequences, approximately 18% found once; its top ten account for roughly 2.3%. The TCR comes from an adult woman with stable Graves' hyperthyroidism. The V call is TRBV29-1, the J call TRBJ1-6, with a possible D match to TRBD1 (6 bases). The sample comprised peripheral blood. The CDR3 spells CSVTFGGGNSHLHF. The DNA for the CDR3 is TGCAGCGTGACCTTTGGGGGCGGTAATTCACACCTCCACTTT.